This passage covers 15 T cell receptor beta chains from one sample sequenced in a study of beta chain features in type 1 diabetes. Overall study results and limits: Moderate yet significant TCRB CDR3 shortening was seen in Type 1 diabetes patients in all four CD4+ subsets.

These receptors' antigens are unknown. Every isolated RNA sample was fully reverse transcribed, so sequencing captured expressed TCRB transcripts. Clones were sequenced by immunoSEQ multiplex PCR, and TCRdb holds only the in-frame ones, with some missing. The sample lists under 300,000 clones, 20% occurring once. The sequencing sample was made of naive CD4+ T cells from blood. The receptors derive from a woman in her 40s with type 1 diabetes.

The rearrangement joins TRBV5-1 to TRBJ2-3, with 8 positions matching TRBD2. After removal of 1 base from V and 2 bases from J, the junction contained 6 bases not matched to a gene. The V gene's germline CDR1 is SGHRS and CDR2 YFSETQ. This CDR3 has 16 residues. CDR3: CASSLRGGRSTDTQYF. The DNA for the CDR3 is TGCGCCAGCAGCTTGCGAGGCGGGAGGTCCACAGATACGCAGTATTTT.

About this clone itself: This CDR3 is also generated by other DNA sequences in the sample. The chain employs TRBV5-1 and TRBJ1-1, with D unresolved. CDR1 and CDR2 (germline): SGHRS, YFSETQ. This CDR3 comprises 14 residues. Trimming pared 1 base from V and 5 bases from J, leaving 12 bases between. The CDR3 spells CASSLTAGGTEAFF. DNA for the CDR3: TGCGCCAGCAGCTTGACGGCCGGCGGAACTGAAGCTTTCTTT.

In its sample, this clone was seen a few times. The V gene is TRBV7-2, the J gene TRBJ1-4, with D unresolved. V shed 2 bases and J shed 1 base, with 11 bases lying between them. Germline V gene lookup returns CDR1 SGHTA and CDR2 FQGNSA. This CDR3 has 16 amino acids. In DNA form, the CDR3 reads TGTGCCAGCAGCTTATGGCGGATTGGAACTAATGAAAAACTGTTTTTT. Its translation: CASSLWRIGTNEKLFF.

This clone appeared a few times. The V and J genes are TRBV30 and TRBJ2-7; D might be TRBD1 (5 bases). Germline values: CDR1 GTSNPN, CDR2 SVGIG (reference sequence). Trimming shortened V by 3 bases and J by 4 bases, and 10 bases separated the two germline ends. This CDR3 contains 12 residues. CDR3 sequence: CAWRDDSYEQYF. CDR3 nucleotides: TGTGCCTGGAGGGACGACAGTTACGAGCAGTACTTC.

This clone appeared a few times. This chain uses TRBV9 with TRBJ2-3, with a possible D match to TRBD1 (5 bases). Germline loops: CDR1 SGDLS, CDR2 YYNGEE. Trimming stripped 1 base from V and 4 bases from J, with 16 bases between. The CDR3 sequence is 16 residues long. DNA for the CDR3: TGTGCCAGCAGCGTAACCCAGCAGGGCCCGGCAGATACGCAGTATTTT. It translates to CASSVTQQGPADTQYF.

This chain uses TRBV18 with TRBJ2-2; 8 bases map to TRBD2. CDR3 length: 15 amino acids. Germline V gene sequence: CDR1 KGHSH, CDR2 LQKENI. Trimming took 6 bases from V and 4 from J; bases not matched to a gene: 7. The CDR3 loop reads CASSPSGGVTGELFF. In DNA, the CDR3 is TGTGCCAGCTCCCCGAGCGGGGGAGTCACCGGGGAGCTGTTTTTT.

The chain couples TRBV27 to TRBJ2-7, with a possible D match to TRBD1 (5 bases). Trimming took off 5 bases at V and 3 bases at J, with 14 bases between the two ends. The germline V gene has CDR1 MNHEY and CDR2 SMNVEV (reference sequence). The CDR3 has 14 amino acids. CDR3 DNA: TGTGCCAGCAGTACCATCAGGGAACGCTACGAGCAGTACTTC. Protein: CASSTIRERYEQYF.

The chain joins TRBV30 to TRBJ2-3; no reliable D call. Trimming removed 4 bases at V and 5 bases at J, with 7 bases between. CDR3 length equals 11 residues. Germline V gives CDR1 GTSNPN, CDR2 SVGIG (reference sequence). The CDR3 DNA follows: TGTGCCTGGACTTTAAAAGATACGCAGTATTTT. It encodes CAWTLKDTQYF.

This clone was counted a few times. The V and J genes are TRBV28 and TRBJ2-3; no clear D. V lost 2 bases and J 5 bases, leaving 11 bases between the germline ends. Germline V gene sequence: CDR1 MDHEN, CDR2 SYDVKM. This CDR3 has 14 residues. CDR3 bases: TGTGCCAGCAGTTTAGAGCCCCGAGGAGATACGCAGTATTTT. This codes for CASSLEPRGDTQYF.

This rearrangement joins TRBV6-5 to TRBJ1-5, with 7 bases identical to TRBD1. Looked up from germline, CDR1 is MNHEY and CDR2 is SVGAGI. V trimming: 6 bases; J trimming: 3 bases; junction bases outside the gene matches: 5. CDR3 length: 14 residues. This chain's CDR3 is CASRPGQSNQPQHF. The CDR3 bases are TGTGCCAGCAGGCCGGGACAGTCCAATCAGCCCCAGCATTTT.

The chain has TRBV5-1 and TRBJ1-1, with unresolved D. Germline V CDR1 and CDR2: SGHRS, YFSETQ. V was trimmed by 3 bases and J by 0 bases, leaving 15 bases between them. The length of the CDR3 is 16 residues. DNA of the CDR3: TGCGCCAGCAGCTCGGGTTTTGAGTTCCTGAACACTGAAGCTTTCTTT. This translates into CASSSGFEFLNTEAFF. Variable domain in full (rest from reference TRBV5-1 and TRBJ1-1): KAGVTQTPRYLIKTRGQQVTLSCSPISGHRSVSWYQQTPGQGLQFLFEYFSETQRNKGNFPGRFSGRQFSNSRSEMNVSTLELGDSALYLCASSSGFEFLNTEAFFGQGTRLTVV.

This rearrangement joins TRBV18 to TRBJ2-1; 8 bases are a match to TRBD2. With V trimmed by 2 bases and J by 8 bases, 5 bases remained unmatched. The CDR3 contains 14 residues. Germline CDR1 and CDR2: KGHSH and LQKENI. CDR3 loop: CASSPAGGRDEQFF. The DNA for the CDR3 is TGTGCCAGCTCACCAGCGGGGGGCAGGGATGAGCAGTTCTTC.

This clone was seen a handful of times. The J gene is TRBJ1-5, the V gene TRBV5-6, with 7 bases aligning to TRBD1. The CDR3 loop spans 15 amino acids. V shed 4 bases, J shed 3 bases, and the junction held 7 bases outside the gene matches. CDR1 and CDR2 from the germline V gene are SGHDT and YYEEEE. The CDR3 coding sequence is TGTGCCAGCAGCACTCGGGACAGCGACAATCAGCCCCAGCATTTT. It codes for CASSTRDSDNQPQHF.

This chain links TRBV18 with TRBJ1-5; D unclear. The CDR3 loop spans 15 amino acids. Germline V lookup: CDR1 KGHSH, CDR2 LQKENI. With 4 bases removed from V and 1 base from J, the gap between germline ends came to 11 bases. In DNA, the CDR3 is TGTGCCAGCTCACTTACAGAGATAAGCAATCAGCCCCAGCATTTT. Encoded protein: CASSLTEISNQPQHF. The full variable domain, its missing parts supplied by reference TRBV18 and TRBJ1-5, is NAGVMQNPRHLVRRRGQEARLRCSPMKGHSHVYWYRQLPEEGLKFMVYLQKENIIDESGMPKERFSAEFPKEGPSILRIQQVVRGDSAAYFCASSLTEISNQPQHFGDGTRLSIL.

The J gene is TRBJ2-1, the V gene TRBV5-1, with 8 bases that match TRBD1. Germline V gives CDR1 SGHRS, CDR2 YFSETQ. CDR3 size: 12 residues. After removal of 3 bases from V and 9 bases from J, the junction contained 2 bases not matched to a gene. CDR3 DNA: TGCGCCAGCAGCTCCACAGGGGGTGAGCAGTTCTTC. It specifies CASSSTGGEQFF.